This T cell receptor beta chain stems from a study of T-cell reconstitution after alpha-beta-depleted transplantation in children. Unique molecular identifiers were incorporated during preparation of the TCRbeta library. TCRdb independently ran MiXCR on the PCR reads; one entry per CDR3 protein. The table lists about 610,000 distinct CDR3 sequences, more than 20% of them singletons, with 30% to 45% in the top ten. The clonotype comes from a boy less than two years old with Wiskott-Aldrich syndrome, due to receive a stem cell transplant. Sample: PBMCs, taken before TCRalphabeta/CD19-depleted stem cell transplant.

CDR3 coding DNA: TGCGCCAGCAGCAGCCCGGGACTAGCGGAGCAGTACTTC. It is translated as CASSSPGLAEQYF. The rearrangement uses TRBV5-1 and TRBJ2-7; 10 positions match TRBD2. The CDR3 has 13 amino acids. V was clipped by 4 bases and J by 7 bases; unmatched bases: 5. CDR1 is SGHRS and CDR2 is YFSETQ in the germline V gene.